The 27 T cell receptor beta chains in this list originate from one sample, sequenced in a study of molecular identifiers for immune sequencing clone quantification. One entry per CDR3 protein results from TCRdb running MiXCR on the PCR reads. The sample shows around 82,000 distinct CDR3 sequences, over 15% of them seen only once. Sequencing was carried out using naive CD8+ T cells from blood, with Jurkat cell RNA spiked in. Subset meaning: FACS-sorted CD8+CD4-CCR7+CD45RA+ naive T cells. These receptors came from a human donor in good health. Some libraries in this study had Jurkat cell RNA spiked in.

This clonotype was detected once. A much more abundant neighbour one base away suggests this may be a read error. The gene calls are TRBV4-1 and TRBJ2-7, with a tentative D call TRBD2 (6 bases). Germline values: CDR1 MGHRA, CDR2 YSYEKL. Trimming stripped 8 bases from V and 0 bases from J, with 14 bases between. CDR3 size: 14 residues. CDR3 loop: CASGLAGTSYEQYF. The CDR3 DNA reads TGCGCCAGCGGTCTGGCGGGGACCTCCTACGAGCAGTACTTC.

This clonotype was seen repeatedly, ten times or more. This chain joins TRBV4-1 and TRBJ1-2, with D tentatively TRBD1 (6 bases). The CDR3 has 19 amino acids. V lost 3 bases to trimming and J lost 4 bases, with 27 bases between them. The germline gives CDR1 MGHRA, CDR2 YSYEKL. The chain's CDR3 is CASSHGQGRTDRHSYGYTF. CDR3 bases: TGCGCCAGCAGCCATGGGCAAGGAAGGACAGACAGGCACAGCTATGGCTACACCTTC.

This clonotype came up many times. The chain recombines TRBV18 with TRBJ1-5; TRBD1 might be the D (5 bases). CDR1 is KGHSH, CDR2 LQKENI, per germline. V was shortened by 3 bases and J by 2 bases, with 17 bases between the two germline ends. The CDR3 is made up of 17 amino acids. The CDR3 protein is CASSPTDGRVGNQPQHF. The CDR3, as DNA: TGTGCCAGCTCACCTACGGATGGCAGGGTAGGCAATCAGCCCCAGCATTTT.

Remarks on this clonotype: A clone one base away is much larger, so this may be a read error. The rearrangement joins TRBV29-1 to TRBJ1-2; D gene ambiguous. Germline V CDR1 and CDR2: SQVTM, ANQGSEA. V was shortened by 3 bases and J by 4 bases, with 12 bases between the two germline ends. This CDR3 is built from 13 residues. CDR3 amino acids: CSVERRLSYGYTF. CDR3 DNA: TGCAGCGTTGAGAGGCGGCTTAGCTATGGCTACACCTTC.

A note on this clonotype: A read error may be the cause here, since a much bigger clone is one base away. The chain has TRBV4-1 and TRBJ1-1, with TRBD1 identical over 7 bases. CDR1 is MGHRA and CDR2 is YSYEKL in the germline V gene. CDR3 size: 16 residues. CDR3 amino acids: CASSRGRQGVNTETFF. In DNA form, the CDR3 reads TGCGCCAGCAGCCGAGGACGACAGGGAGTGAACACTGAAACTTTCTTT.

This clonotype was counted a few times. One junction end does not reproduce the germline sequence, and a read error may be involved. This chain joins TRBV16 and TRBJ1-4; D gene unclear. Germline CDR1 reads KGHSY; CDR2 reads FQNENV. The CDR3 is made up of 14 amino acids. CDR3 loop: CASSRPARTEELFF. In DNA form, the CDR3 reads TGTGCCAGCAGCCGCCCCGCTAGGACTGAAGAACTGTTTTTT.

This clonotype appeared many times. The chain is built from TRBV15 and TRBJ2-4, with a tentative D call TRBD1 (6 bases). V lost 5 bases, J lost 1 base, and 18 bases lay in between. Germline assignment: CDR1 LNHNV and CDR2 YYDKDF (reference sequence). CDR3 size: 17 residues. The CDR3 reads CATSPVPPTGAKNIQYF. The CDR3 DNA sequence: TGTGCCACCAGCCCAGTGCCGCCAACAGGGGCCAAAAACATTCAGTACTTC.

This clonotype was observed many times. The chain has TRBV7-9 and TRBJ1-1; the D gene is possibly TRBD1 (5 bases). V shed 4 bases and J shed 3 bases, with 15 bases lying between them. Germline assignment: CDR1 SEHNR and CDR2 FQNEAQ (reference sequence). The CDR3 totals 15 residues. The CDR3 nucleotides read TGTGCCAGCAGCTCCGCCCTGGGGACGTACACTGAAGCTTTCTTT. This encodes CASSSALGTYTEAFF.

There are many counts of this clonotype. The chain has TRBV4-1 and TRBJ1-5; perhaps TRBD1 as D (5 bases). V was clipped by 4 bases and J by 2 bases, with 15 bases between them. CDR1 is MGHRA and CDR2 is YSYEKL in the germline V gene. The CDR3 loop spans 16 amino acids. The CDR3 DNA follows: TGCGCCAGCAGCCCCGTGGGGGGGATTGGCAATCAGCCCCAGCATTTT. This encodes CASSPVGGIGNQPQHF.

This clonotype was detected only a few times. A read error may explain this, as a much larger clone is one base away. The V and J genes are TRBV27 and TRBJ2-1; no clear D. The V gene's germline CDR1 is MNHEY and CDR2 SMNVEV (reference sequence). V was cut by 5 bases and J by 8 bases, with 13 bases left in between. This CDR3 comprises 13 residues. CDR3 nucleotides: TGTGCCAGCAGTCCCTCCCAATACGATGAGCAGTTCTTC. Protein product: CASSPSQYDEQFF.

This clonotype was seen more than once but under ten times. A much larger clone lies one base from this, so it may be a read error. The chain employs TRBV7-8 and TRBJ1-1, with D tentatively TRBD1 (6 bases). Germline V CDR1 and CDR2: SGHVS, FQNEAQ. The CDR3 sequence is 16 residues long. For the CDR3, the DNA is TGTGCCAGCGGCTTAGGGGGGTGGCGATTGAACACTGAAGCTTTCTTT. Translation: CASGLGGWRLNTEAFF.

This clonotype was seen many times. This chain connects TRBV7-9 to TRBJ2-1; D might be TRBD1 or TRBD2, each matching 5 bases. CDR1 and CDR2 from the germline V gene are SEHNR and FQNEAQ (reference sequence). Trimming cost V 5 bases and J 8 bases, with 19 bases left between them. This CDR3 has 15 amino acids. The CDR3 reads CASSPRQQEGDEQFF. The DNA of the CDR3 is TGTGCCAGCAGCCCTCGACAGCAAGAGGGCGATGAGCAGTTCTTC.

The V call is TRBV10-3, the J call TRBJ2-1; weak D call: TRBD2 (5 bases). Germline V gene data show CDR1 as ENHRY and CDR2 as SYGVKD. V lost 0 bases and J 5 bases, leaving 17 bases between the germline ends. There are 17 residues in the CDR3. DNA for the CDR3: TGTGCCATCAGTGAGTCGGTGGTTACTGGACTCAACAATGAGCAGTTCTTC. Residues: CAISESVVTGLNNEQFF.

This clonotype was seen a handful of times. The gene calls are TRBV29-1 and TRBJ1-5; D ambiguous. Trimming removed 6 bases from V and 1 base from J, with 10 bases in between. The CDR3 spans 13 residues. Germline loops: CDR1 SQVTM, CDR2 ANQGSEA. The CDR3 coding sequence is TGCAGCGTGGAGGGAGACAGCAATCAGCCCCAGCATTTT. It codes for CSVEGDSNQPQHF.

In its sample, this clonotype was seen many times. This CDR3 reads CASSFQDRGYNEQFF. In DNA form, the CDR3 reads TGTGCCAGCAGTTTCCAGGACAGGGGCTACAATGAGCAGTTCTTC. The J gene is TRBJ2-1, the V gene TRBV28; 9 nucleotides match TRBD1. This CDR3 contains 15 residues. V shed 3 bases and J 3 bases; nucleotides not matched to a gene: 3. The germline gives CDR1 MDHEN, CDR2 SYDVKM. The complete variable domain, with remaining parts taken from reference TRBV28 and TRBJ2-1, reads DVKVTQSSRYLVKRTGEKVFLECVQDMDHENMFWYRQDPGLGLRLIYFSYDVKMKEKGDIPEGYSVSREKKERFSLILESASTNQTSMYLCASSFQDRGYNEQFFGPGTRLTVL.

This clonotype was seen ten or more times. V and J are TRBV9 and TRBJ2-5, with 9 nucleotides matching TRBD1. Germline V gene sequence: CDR1 SGDLS, CDR2 YYNGEE. The CDR3 loop spans 15 amino acids. The junction had 12 bases not matched to a gene; V was cut back by 7 bases and J by 5 bases. For the CDR3, the DNA is TGTGCCAGCCCAAGGCCCGGGACAGGGTGCGAGACCCAGTACTTC. Translation: CASPRPGTGCETQYF.

This clonotype was recorded at least ten times. This chain uses TRBV9 with TRBJ2-2, with 11 bases fitting TRBD2. Germline CDR1 SGDLS, CDR2 YYNGEE. The CDR3 has 19 amino acids. V trimming: 0 bases; J trimming: 1 base; junction bases outside the gene matches: 8. The CDR3 DNA reads TGTGCCAGCAGCGTAGGCATTAGTGGACTAGCGGGGAACACCGGGGAGCTGTTTTTT. Its translation: CASSVGISGLAGNTGELFF.

This clonotype was counted between two and nine times. A read error may produce the germline difference seen at one junction end. The V gene is TRBV10-2, the J gene TRBJ1-4, with 9 bases identical to TRBD1. This CDR3 region has 14 residues. Germline V gene data show CDR1 as WSHSY and CDR2 as SAAADI. CDR3 DNA sequence: TGCGCCAGCAGCAACACAGGGGGCTCGGAAAAACTGGTTTTT. Residues: CASSNTGGSEKLVF.

With respect to this clonotype: A much bigger clone sits one base away, suggesting this may be a read error. The V gene is TRBV6-5, the J gene TRBJ2-5; D is ambiguous. CDR3 size: 15 residues. Germline lookup yields CDR1 MNHEY and CDR2 SVGAGI. The CDR3 nucleotides read TGTGGCAGCAGTTACGGCGGATCGCACCAAGAGACCCAGTACTTC. Its translation: CGSSYGGSHQETQYF.

This clonotype was seen at least ten times. This sequence joins TRBV7-9 and TRBJ1-5, with 8 bases aligning to TRBD1. The CDR3 sequence is 16 residues long. CDR1 is SEHNR, CDR2 FQNEAQ, per germline (reference sequence). Germline trimming cut 1 base from V and 9 bases from J; bases unmatched to any gene: 11. The CDR3 coding sequence is TGTGCCAGCAGCTTAGAAGTCGGGACAGGTGCTTCGCCCCAGCATTTT. Protein: CASSLEVGTGASPQHF.

This clonotype showed up many times. This chain uses TRBV4-3 with TRBJ2-1; 10 positions match TRBD2. CDR3 length: 17 residues. The junction had 6 bases not matched to a gene; V was cut back by 1 base and J by 3 bases. CDR1 is LGHNA and CDR2 is YSLEER in the germline V gene. This chain's CDR3 is CASSQGLAGVLYNEQFF. The CDR3 bases are TGCGCCAGCAGCCAAGGTCTAGCGGGAGTACTCTACAATGAGCAGTTCTTC.

With respect to this clonotype: This may be a read error: a much more frequent sequence differs by one nucleotide. The CDR3 does not close with the conserved phenylalanine or tryptophan, likely indicating a read error. The chain is built from TRBV7-9 and TRBJ2-7; no firm D call. The CDR3 extends over 13 amino acids. V lost 5 bases to trimming and J lost 4 bases, with 12 bases between them. From germline, CDR1 is SEHNR and CDR2 FQNEAQ (reference sequence). CDR3 in DNA: TGTGCCAGCAGCCCGGCGATAACGTACGAGCAGTACTCC. Encoded protein: CASSPAITYEQYS.

On this clonotype itself: This may be a read error: a much more frequent sequence differs by one nucleotide. The genes are TRBV2 and TRBJ2-7, with 10 bases fitting TRBD2. The CDR3 has 14 residues. The germline V gene has CDR1 SNHLY and CDR2 FYNNEI. CDR3 sequence: CASGDPAGGPEQYF. The CDR3 DNA is TGTGCCAGCGGTGACCCAGCGGGAGGGCCGGAGCAGTACTTC.

This clonotype was seen ten or more times. This chain uses TRBV7-9 with TRBJ2-7; 13 bases are a match to TRBD2. Looked up from germline, CDR1 is SEHNR and CDR2 is FQNEAQ (reference sequence). The V gene end was trimmed by 7 bases and the J gene end by 7 bases; junction bases not matched to a gene: 10. The length of the CDR3 is 15 residues. As DNA, the CDR3 is TGTGCCAGCACGTCAGGACCGGGACTAGCGGGAGAGCAGTACTTC. As protein: CASTSGPGLAGEQYF.

The chain is built from TRBV7-2 and TRBJ2-3; TRBD1 is a possible D gene (5 bases). In germline, CDR1 is SGHTA, CDR2 FQGNSA. The CDR3 length is 16 residues. V was pared by 1 base and J by 5 bases, with 16 bases between. The CDR3 sequence is CASSLGGVRRRDTQYF. CDR3 nucleotides: TGTGCCAGCAGCTTAGGGGGCGTCCGTCGGAGAGATACGCAGTATTTT.

This clonotype was picked up many times. The chain couples TRBV12-3 or TRBV12-4 to TRBJ2-3; D is unclear. Trimming shortened V by 1 base and J by 0 bases, and 14 bases separated the two germline ends. The CDR3 covers 17 residues. This CDR3 reads CASSLDSPSPSTDTQYF. In DNA form, the CDR3 reads TGTGCCAGCAGTTTAGACAGTCCCTCCCCCAGCACAGATACGCAGTATTTT.

A word on this clonotype: This may arise from a read error, as a much more abundant clone is one base away. V gene TRBV13 combines with J gene TRBJ2-1; no firm D call. The J call may not be correct, given that the DNA end is closer to TRBJ2-7. CDR1 is PRHDT and CDR2 is FYEKMQ in the germline V gene (reference sequence). This CDR3 has 13 residues. The CDR3 reads CASSLPPYNEQYF. The CDR3, as DNA: TGTGCCAGCAGCTTACCCCCCTACAATGAGCAGTACTTC.